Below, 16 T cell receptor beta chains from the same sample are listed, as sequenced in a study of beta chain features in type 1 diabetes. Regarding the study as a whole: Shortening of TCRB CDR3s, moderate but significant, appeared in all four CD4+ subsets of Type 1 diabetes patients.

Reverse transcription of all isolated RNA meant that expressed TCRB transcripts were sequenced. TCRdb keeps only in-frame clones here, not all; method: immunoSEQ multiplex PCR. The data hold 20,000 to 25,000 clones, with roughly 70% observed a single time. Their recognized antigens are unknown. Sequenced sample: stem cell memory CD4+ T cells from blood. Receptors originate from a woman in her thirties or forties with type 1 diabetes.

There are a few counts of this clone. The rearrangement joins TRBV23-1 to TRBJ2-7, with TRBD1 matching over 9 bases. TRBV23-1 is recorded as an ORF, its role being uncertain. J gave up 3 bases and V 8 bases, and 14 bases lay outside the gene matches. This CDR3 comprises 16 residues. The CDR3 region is CASRERAPGQGYEQYF. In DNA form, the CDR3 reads TGCGCCAGCCGGGAGAGGGCACCGGGACAGGGCTACGAGCAGTACTTC.

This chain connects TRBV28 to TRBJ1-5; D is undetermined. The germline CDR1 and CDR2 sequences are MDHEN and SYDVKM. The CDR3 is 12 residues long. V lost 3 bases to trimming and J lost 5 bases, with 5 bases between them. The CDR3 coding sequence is TGTGCCAGCAGTTTGGGCCATCAGCCCCAGCATTTT. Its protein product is CASSLGHQPQHF.

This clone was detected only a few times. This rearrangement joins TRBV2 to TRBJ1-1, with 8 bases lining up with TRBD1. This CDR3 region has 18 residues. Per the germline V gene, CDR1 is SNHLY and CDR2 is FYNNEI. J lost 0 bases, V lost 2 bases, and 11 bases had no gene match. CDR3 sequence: CASSEFLETGGMNTEAFF. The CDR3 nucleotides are TGTGCCAGCAGTGAATTTCTGGAAACAGGGGGTATGAACACTGAAGCTTTCTTT.

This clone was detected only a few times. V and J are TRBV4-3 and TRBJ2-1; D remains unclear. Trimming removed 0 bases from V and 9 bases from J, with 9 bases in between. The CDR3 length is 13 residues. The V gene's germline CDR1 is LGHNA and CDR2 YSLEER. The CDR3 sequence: CASSQDRDTEQFF. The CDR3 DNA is TGCGCCAGCAGCCAAGATAGAGACACTGAGCAGTTCTTC.

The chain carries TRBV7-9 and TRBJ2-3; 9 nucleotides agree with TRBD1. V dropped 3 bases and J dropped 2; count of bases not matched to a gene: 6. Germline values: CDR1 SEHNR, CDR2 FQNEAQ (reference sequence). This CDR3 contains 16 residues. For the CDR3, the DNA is TGTGCCAGCAGCTTTCGACAGGGGGTTGTCACAGATACGCAGTATTTT. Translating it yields CASSFRQGVVTDTQYF.

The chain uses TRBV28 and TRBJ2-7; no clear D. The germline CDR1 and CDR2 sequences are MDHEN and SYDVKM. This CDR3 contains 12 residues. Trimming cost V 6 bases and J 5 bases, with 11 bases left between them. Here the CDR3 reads CASSLPFNEQYF. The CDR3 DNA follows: TGTGCCAGCAGCCTACCCTTCAACGAGCAGTACTTC.

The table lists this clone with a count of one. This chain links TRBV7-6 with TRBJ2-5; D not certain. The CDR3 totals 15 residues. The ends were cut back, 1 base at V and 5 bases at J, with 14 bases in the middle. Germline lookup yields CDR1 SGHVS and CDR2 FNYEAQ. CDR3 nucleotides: TGTGCCAGCAGCTTAGGAAACAGTGCCCGTGAGACCCAGTACTTC. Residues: CASSLGNSARETQYF. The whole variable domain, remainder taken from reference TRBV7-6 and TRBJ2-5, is GAGVSQSPRYKVTKRGQDVALRCDPISGHVSLYWYRQALGQGPEFLTYFNYEAQQDKSGLPNDRFSAERPEGSISTLTIQRTEQRDSAMYRCASSLGNSARETQYFGPGTRLLVL.

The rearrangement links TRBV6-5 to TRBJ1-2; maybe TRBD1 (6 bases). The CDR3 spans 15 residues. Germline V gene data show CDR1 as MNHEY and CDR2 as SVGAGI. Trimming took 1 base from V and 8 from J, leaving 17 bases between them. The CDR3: CASSYFSHRVGGYTF. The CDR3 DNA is TGTGCCAGCAGTTACTTCTCTCACAGGGTCGGCGGCTACACCTTC.

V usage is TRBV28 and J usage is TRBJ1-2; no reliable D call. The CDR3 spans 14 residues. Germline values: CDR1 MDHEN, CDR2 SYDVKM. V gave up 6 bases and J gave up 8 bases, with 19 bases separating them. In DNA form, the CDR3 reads TGTGCCAGCAGCCTTTCCCCGGCGGCTGGCGGCTACACCTTC. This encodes CASSLSPAAGGYTF.

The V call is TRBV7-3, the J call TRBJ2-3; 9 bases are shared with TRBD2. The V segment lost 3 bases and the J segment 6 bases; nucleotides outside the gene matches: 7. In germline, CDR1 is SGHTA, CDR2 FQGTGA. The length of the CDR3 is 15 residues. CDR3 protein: CASSFGQRGADTQYF. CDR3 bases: TGTGCCAGCAGCTTTGGCCAGCGGGGGGCGGATACGCAGTATTTT.

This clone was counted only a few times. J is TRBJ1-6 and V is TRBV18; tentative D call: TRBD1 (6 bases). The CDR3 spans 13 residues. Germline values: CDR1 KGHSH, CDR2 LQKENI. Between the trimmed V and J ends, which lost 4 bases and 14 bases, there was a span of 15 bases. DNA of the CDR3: TGTGCCAGCTCACAGGGCAGGGGAGAGGCCCTCCACTTT. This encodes CASSQGRGEALHF.

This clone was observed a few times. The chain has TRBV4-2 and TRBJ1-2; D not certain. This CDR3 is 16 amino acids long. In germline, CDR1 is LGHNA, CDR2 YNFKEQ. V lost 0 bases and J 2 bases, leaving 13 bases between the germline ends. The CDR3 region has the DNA TGTGCCAGCAGCCAAGATCTTGTCTACTCAAACTATGGCTACACCTTC. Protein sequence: CASSQDLVYSNYGYTF.

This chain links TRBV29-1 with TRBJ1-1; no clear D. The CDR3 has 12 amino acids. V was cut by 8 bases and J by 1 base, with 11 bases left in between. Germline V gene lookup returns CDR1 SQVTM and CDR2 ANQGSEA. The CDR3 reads CSLSRENTEAFF. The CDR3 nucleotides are TGCAGCCTCTCGCGGGAGAACACTGAAGCTTTCTTT.

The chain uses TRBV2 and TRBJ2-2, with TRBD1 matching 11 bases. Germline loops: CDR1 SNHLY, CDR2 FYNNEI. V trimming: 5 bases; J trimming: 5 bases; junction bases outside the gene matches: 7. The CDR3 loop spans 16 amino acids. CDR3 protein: CASSTLGQGGTGELFF. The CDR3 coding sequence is TGTGCCAGCAGTACCCTGGGACAGGGGGGAACCGGGGAGCTGTTTTTT.

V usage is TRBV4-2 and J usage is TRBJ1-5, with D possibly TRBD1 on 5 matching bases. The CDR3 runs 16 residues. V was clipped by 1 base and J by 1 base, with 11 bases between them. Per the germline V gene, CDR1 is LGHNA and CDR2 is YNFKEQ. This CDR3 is CASSQVSGGSNQPQHF. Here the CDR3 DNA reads TGTGCCAGCAGCCAAGTTTCGGGGGGGAGCAATCAGCCCCAGCATTTT.

As DNA, the CDR3 is TGCGCCAGCAGCTTGGGACAGGCCCTCTCTGGGGCCAACGTCCTGACTTTC. Its protein is CASSLGQALSGANVLTF. The chain couples TRBV5-1 to TRBJ2-6; D may be TRBD1 (6 bases). The CDR3 has 17 residues. CDR1 is SGHRS and CDR2 is YFSETQ in the germline V gene. Between the trimmed V and J ends, which lost 0 bases and 0 bases, there was a span of 10 bases.